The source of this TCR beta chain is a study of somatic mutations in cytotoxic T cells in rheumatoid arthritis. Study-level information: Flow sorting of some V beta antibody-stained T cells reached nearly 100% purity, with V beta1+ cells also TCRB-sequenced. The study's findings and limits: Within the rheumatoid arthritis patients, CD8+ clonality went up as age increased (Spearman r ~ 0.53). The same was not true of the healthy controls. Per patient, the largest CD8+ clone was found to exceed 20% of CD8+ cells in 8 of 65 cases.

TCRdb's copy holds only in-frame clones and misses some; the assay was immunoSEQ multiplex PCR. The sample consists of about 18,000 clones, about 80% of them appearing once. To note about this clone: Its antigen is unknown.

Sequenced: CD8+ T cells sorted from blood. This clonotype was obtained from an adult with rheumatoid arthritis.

The CDR3 protein is CASSYSQGMNTEAFF. The CDR3 DNA reads as TGTGCCAGCAGTTACTCGCAGGGGATGAACACTGAAGCTTTCTTT. The chain employs TRBV6-5 and TRBJ1-1, with D possibly TRBD1 on 6 matching bases. Germline CDR1 and CDR2: MNHEY and SVGAGI. Trimming cost V 0 bases and J 0 bases, with 8 bases left between them. This CDR3 region has 15 residues.